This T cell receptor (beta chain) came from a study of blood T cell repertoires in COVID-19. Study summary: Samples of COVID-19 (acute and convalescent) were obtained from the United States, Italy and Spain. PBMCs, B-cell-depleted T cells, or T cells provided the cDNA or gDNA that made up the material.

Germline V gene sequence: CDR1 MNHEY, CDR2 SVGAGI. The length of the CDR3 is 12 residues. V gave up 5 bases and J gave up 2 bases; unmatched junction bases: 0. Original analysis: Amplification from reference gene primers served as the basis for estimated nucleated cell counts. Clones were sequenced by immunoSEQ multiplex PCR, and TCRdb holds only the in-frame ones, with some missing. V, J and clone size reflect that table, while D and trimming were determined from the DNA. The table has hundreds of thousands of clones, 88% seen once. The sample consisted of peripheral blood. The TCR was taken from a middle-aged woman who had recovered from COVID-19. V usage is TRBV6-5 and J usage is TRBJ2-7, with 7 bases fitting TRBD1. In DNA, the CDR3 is TGTGCCAGCAGTACAGGGGCCTACGAGCAGTACTTC. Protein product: CASSTGAYEQYF.